Presented here are 11 T cell receptor beta chains from one specimen sequenced in a study of T cell responses to AZD1222 COVID-19 vaccine. The data were produced by immunoSEQ multiplex PCR, yet TCRdb's version contains in-frame clones alone and is incomplete. The sample consists of 90,000 to 120,000 clones, about 89% of them appearing once. Sequenced here: peripheral blood, sampled 28 days after the second AZD1222 dose. These receptors came from an adult who received the AZD1222 COVID-19 vaccine.

This clone was observed a single time. The gene calls are TRBV6-1 and TRBJ2-1; 7 bases agree with TRBD1. CDR1 is MNHNS, CDR2 SASEGT, per germline. The CDR3 sequence is 14 residues long. With V trimmed by 0 bases and J by 6 bases, 2 bases remained unmatched. In DNA, the CDR3 is TGTGCCAGCAGTGAAGCGGGACAGTCCAATGAGCAGTTCTTC. It codes for CASSEAGQSNEQFF.

This chain connects TRBV7-9 to TRBJ1-2, with D hard to call. CDR1 and CDR2 from the germline V gene are SEHNR and FQNEAQ (reference sequence). Trimming shortened V by 5 bases and J by 4 bases, and 11 bases separated the two germline ends. CDR3 length: 13 residues. The DNA of the CDR3 is TGTGCCAGCAGCACTCCAAGATTCTATGGCTACACCTTC. This gives the protein CASSTPRFYGYTF.

The chain carries TRBV19 and TRBJ1-5; D not resolved. The ends were cut back, 4 bases at V and 6 bases at J, with 16 bases in the middle. In germline, CDR1 is LNHDA, CDR2 SQIVND (reference sequence). The CDR3 consists of 15 residues. The CDR3 bases are TGTGCCAGTAGTACTCCTCGGGGTCCTGGTCAGCCCCAGCATTTT. Translation: CASSTPRGPGQPQHF.

This clone came up once. This chain uses TRBV18 with TRBJ1-1, with D perhaps matching TRBD1 (5 bases). The CDR3 loop spans 16 amino acids. V lost 2 bases, J lost 3 bases, and 16 bases lay in between. Germline V gives CDR1 KGHSH, CDR2 LQKENI. The CDR3 loop is CASSPFTGPGDTEAFF. CDR3 nucleotides: TGTGCCAGCTCACCATTTACAGGACCGGGGGACACTGAAGCTTTCTTT. The whole variable domain, remainder taken from reference TRBV18 and TRBJ1-1, is NAGVMQNPRHLVRRRGQEARLRCSPMKGHSHVYWYRQLPEEGLKFMVYLQKENIIDESGMPKERFSAEFPKEGPSILRIQQVVRGDSAAYFCASSPFTGPGDTEAFFGQGTRLTVV.

The rearrangement links TRBV11-2 to TRBJ2-7; D is perhaps TRBD2 (6 bases). Germline CDR1 and CDR2: SGHAT and FQNNGV. Between the trimmed V and J ends, which lost 5 bases and 6 bases, there was a span of 14 bases. There are 13 residues in the CDR3. CDR3 nucleotides: TGTGCCAGCAGCCCCGGGGGTGGAAGCGAGCAGTACTTC. It yields the protein CASSPGGGSEQYF.

This clone was observed a few times. J is TRBJ2-7 and V is TRBV7-6; 14 bases line up with TRBD2. The CDR3 has 17 residues. The V gene end was trimmed by 5 bases and the J gene end by 5 bases; junction bases not matched to a gene: 11. Germline CDR1 is SGHVS and CDR2 is FNYEAQ. CDR3 sequence (DNA): TGTGCCAGCAGCCCACCGGGACTAGCGGGAGTCGAGGACGAGCAGTACTTC. Protein product: CASSPPGLAGVEDEQYF.

This clone turned up a few times. This chain uses TRBV7-2 with TRBJ1-2; D is possibly TRBD1 (5 bases). The CDR3 consists of 13 residues. V dropped 2 bases and J dropped 5 bases, with 9 bases sitting between them. Germline assignment: CDR1 SGHTA and CDR2 FQGNSA. This CDR3 is CASSLLGTYGYTF. CDR3 bases: TGTGCCAGCAGCTTATTAGGGACGTATGGCTACACCTTC.

The chain carries TRBV6-4 and TRBJ2-1; D gene ambiguous. The ends were cut back, 7 bases at V and 6 bases at J, with 7 bases in the middle. The CDR3 consists of 11 residues. Per germline, CDR1 MRHNA and CDR2 SNTAGT. The chain's CDR3 is CASNLGNEQFF. CDR3 coding DNA: TGTGCCAGCAATTTAGGCAATGAGCAGTTCTTC.

This chain joins TRBV19 and TRBJ1-1; TRBD1 matches at 9 bases. The germline V gene encodes CDR1 LNHDA and CDR2 SQIVND (reference sequence). V lost 5 bases, J lost 4 bases, and 5 bases stayed unmatched. This CDR3 spans 14 amino acids. The CDR3 nucleotides are TGTGCCAGTAGTCTACAGGGGGCGGCCACTGAAGCTTTCTTT. Its translation: CASSLQGAATEAFF.

The chain links TRBV21-1 to TRBJ2-3; the table's D call of TRBD2 was not tested on the DNA. TRBV21-1 is given as a pseudogene. This CDR3 comprises 17 residues. Written as DNA, the CDR3 is TGTGCCAGCAGCAGTTATCGGCTAGCGGGAAACACAGATACGCAGTATTTT. Translating it yields CASSSYRLAGNTDTQYF.

This clone was detected only once. The chain carries TRBV12-3 or TRBV12-4 and TRBJ1-2; the D is unclear. The CDR3 length is 12 residues. Trimming took 7 bases from V and 1 from J, leaving 7 bases between them. Written as DNA, the CDR3 is TGTGCCAGCACCCAGAATAACTATGGCTACACCTTC. Its translation is CASTQNNYGYTF.